Below are 6 T cell receptor beta chains sequenced from a single sample in a study of cytomegalovirus exposure and HLA in healthy donors. The primer mix had 60 Vbeta and 13 Jbeta primers. Here immunoSEQ multiplex PCR was the method, and the copy in TCRdb shows in-frame clones only, minus some. The sample has about 150,000 clones, around 82% seen once. The material sequenced was PBMCs. Every receptor here comes from a woman aged 40 to 49 in good health and CMV-seropositive.

The chain joins TRBV29-1 to TRBJ1-2, with 7 bases aligning to TRBD1. V shed 8 bases, J shed 7 bases, and the junction held 7 bases outside the gene matches. Germline lookup yields CDR1 SQVTM and CDR2 ANQGSEA. The length of the CDR3 is 11 residues. The chain's CDR3 is CSHRTGGGYTF. Here the CDR3 DNA reads TGCAGCCACCGGACAGGAGGTGGCTACACCTTC.

The chain links TRBV11-2 to TRBJ1-1; no reliable D call. Trimming stripped 2 bases from V and 1 base from J, with 11 bases between. CDR3 length equals 15 residues. Germline-derived CDR1 and CDR2 are SGHAT and FQNNGV. DNA for the CDR3: TGTGCCAGCAGCTTACGAAGAGGGTGGAACACTGAAGCTTTCTTT. Translating it yields CASSLRRGWNTEAFF.

This sequence joins TRBV28 and TRBJ1-4, with no clear D. The CDR3 runs 14 residues. The germline gives CDR1 MDHEN, CDR2 SYDVKM. V shed 2 bases and J shed 4 bases, with 8 bases lying between them. CDR3 protein: CASSLGQFNEKLFF. The CDR3 DNA reads as TGTGCCAGCAGTTTAGGGCAGTTTAATGAAAAACTGTTTTTT.

The V call is TRBV28, the J call TRBJ2-5; the D gene is possibly TRBD2 (6 bases). The CDR3 is made up of 13 amino acids. Trimming cost V 9 bases and J 7 bases, with 18 bases left between them. CDR1 is MDHEN, CDR2 SYDVKM, per germline. The DNA of the CDR3 is TGTGCCAGTGGGGACTCGCTCGGATGGACCCAGTACTTC. Translating it yields CASGDSLGWTQYF.

This clone was detected only a few times. The chain uses TRBV4-1 and TRBJ1-4; D possibly corresponds to TRBD1 (5 bases). The V and J ends lost 2 bases and 7 bases respectively, with 8 bases between them. CDR3 length equals 13 residues. Germline V gene sequence: CDR1 MGHRA, CDR2 YSYEKL. The CDR3 is CASSQLRGEKLFF. The CDR3 DNA reads TGCGCCAGCAGCCAACTTAGGGGTGAAAAACTGTTTTTT.

The rearrangement uses TRBV29-1 and TRBJ2-7; 12 positions agree with TRBD2. V lost 7 bases to trimming and J lost 1 base; unmatched junction nucleotides: 2. From germline, CDR1 is SQVTM and CDR2 ANQGSEA. This CDR3 spans 13 amino acids. CDR3 sequence: CSGLAGASYEQYF. As DNA, the CDR3 is TGCAGCGGACTAGCGGGGGCTTCCTACGAGCAGTACTTC.